Below, 15 T cell receptor beta chains from the same sample are listed, as sequenced in a study of blood T cell repertoires in COVID-19. Measured with immunoSEQ multiplex PCR; TCRdb has only the in-frame clones, and not every one. The sample records over 13,000 clones, around 91% being singletons. Source material: peripheral blood. All receptors derive from a human donor in a cohort sampled during active COVID-19.

The J gene is TRBJ1-2, the V gene TRBV18; unclear D gene. CDR3 length: 14 residues. Trimming removed 5 bases from V and 1 base from J, with 11 bases in between. Germline CDR1 KGHSH, CDR2 LQKENI. CDR3 protein: CASSTNNLNYGYTF. The CDR3 DNA is TGTGCCAGCTCAACTAATAACCTTAACTATGGCTACACCTTC.

The V and J genes are TRBV6-6 and TRBJ1-2, with 12 nucleotides matching TRBD1. This CDR3 has 12 residues. CDR1 MNHNY and CDR2 SVGAGI come from the germline V gene (reference sequence). The CDR3 region has the DNA TGTGCGGGGGGACAGGGGGCGCTTGGCTACACCTTC. This gives the protein CAGGQGALGYTF.

The chain uses TRBV28 and TRBJ2-3; the D gene is possibly TRBD2 (6 bases). With 10 bases removed from V and 0 bases from J, the gap between germline ends came to 14 bases. The CDR3 is 14 residues long. Germline V gives CDR1 MDHEN, CDR2 SYDVKM. The CDR3 protein is CATGGPLSTDTQYF. CDR3 nucleotides: TGTGCCACCGGAGGGCCCCTTAGCACAGATACGCAGTATTTT.

This sequence joins TRBV13 and TRBJ2-5; D possibly corresponds to TRBD1 (6 bases). The germline CDR1 and CDR2 sequences are PRHDT and FYEKMQ (reference sequence). The CDR3 totals 13 residues. Trimming took off 5 bases at V and 6 bases at J, with 13 bases between the two ends. Written as DNA, the CDR3 is TGTGCCAGCAGCGGCCGAAGGGGGAAGACCCAGTACTTC. Translated: CASSGRRGKTQYF. Based on the CDR3 plus reference TRBV13 and TRBJ2-5, the full variable domain is AAGVIQSPRHLIKEKRETATLKCYPIPRHDTVYWYQQGPGQDPQFLISFYEKMQSDKGSIPDRFSAQQFSDYHSELNMSSLELGDSALYFCASSGRRGKTQYFGPGTRLLVL.

The genes are TRBV6-2 or TRBV6-3 and TRBJ2-3; no clear D. This CDR3 spans 15 amino acids. Germline V CDR1 and CDR2: MNHEY, SVGEGT. The germline V and J ends were trimmed by 6 bases and 0 bases, with 13 bases remaining between them. The CDR3 sequence is CASSKATGSTDTQYF. As DNA, the CDR3 is TGTGCCAGCAGCAAAGCTACCGGGAGCACAGATACGCAGTATTTT.

The CDR3 nucleotides are TGTGCCAGCTCACCTCGACGGGGGGAAGAGACCCAGTACTTC. Amino acids: CASSPRRGEETQYF. J is TRBJ2-5 and V is TRBV18; TRBD2 matches 7 bases. Germline values: CDR1 KGHSH, CDR2 LQKENI. With V trimmed by 3 bases and J by 3 bases, 4 bases remained unmatched. The CDR3 loop spans 14 amino acids.

V is TRBV6-2 or TRBV6-3 and J is TRBJ2-1; tentative D call: TRBD2 (5 bases). The CDR3 loop spans 14 amino acids. Germline V CDR1 and CDR2: MNHEY, SVGEGT. Deletions cut 4 bases from V and 11 bases from J, with 18 bases between. This CDR3 reads CASSSERTGRKQFF. The CDR3 DNA reads as TGTGCCAGCAGTTCCGAAAGGACTGGGCGGAAGCAGTTCTTC.

In this sample, this clone is medium-sized. The chain has TRBV18 and TRBJ2-1; TRBD2 might be the D (5 bases). The CDR3 contains 12 residues. Trimming pared 5 bases from V and 3 bases from J, leaving 5 bases between. The germline CDR1 and CDR2 sequences are KGHSH and LQKENI. The chain's CDR3 is CASSEGYNEQFF. Here the CDR3 DNA reads TGTGCCAGCTCAGAGGGCTACAATGAGCAGTTCTTC.

The chain couples TRBV6-1 to TRBJ2-5; TRBD2 matches 9 bases. V dropped 2 bases and J dropped 3; count of bases not matched to a gene: 4. Per the germline V gene, CDR1 is MNHNS and CDR2 is SASEGT. The CDR3 is made up of 15 amino acids. As DNA, the CDR3 is TGTGCCAGCAGTGAAACAGGGACTAGCAAAGAGACCCAGTACTTC. Translated: CASSETGTSKETQYF.

The chain combines TRBV5-4 with TRBJ2-1; 16 nucleotides match TRBD2. The CDR3 contains 18 residues. Germline CDR1 SGHNT, CDR2 YYREEE (reference sequence). The junction had 8 bases not matched to a gene; V was cut back by 4 bases and J by 4 bases. The CDR3 region is CASSHSRGLAGGYNEQFF. CDR3 nucleotides: TGTGCCAGCAGCCATTCGAGGGGACTAGCGGGAGGGTACAATGAGCAGTTCTTC. Full variable domain (remainder filled in from reference TRBV5-4 and TRBJ2-1): ETGVTQSPTHLIKTRGQQVTLRCSSQSGHNTVSWYQQALGQGPQFIFQYYREEENGRGNFPPRFSGLQFPNYSSELNVNALELDDSALYLCASSHSRGLAGGYNEQFFGPGTRLTVL.

This clone was counted only a few times. This chain connects TRBV5-8 to TRBJ1-5, with TRBD1 matching 7 bases. V was pared by 3 bases and J by 5 bases, with 8 bases of the junction left unmatched. Looked up from germline, CDR1 is SGHTS and CDR2 is YDEGEE. The CDR3 is 15 amino acids. DNA for the CDR3: TGTGCCAGCAGCTCGACCGGGACAGCCTATCAGCCCCAGCATTTT. This codes for CASSSTGTAYQPQHF.

The chain links TRBV12-5 to TRBJ2-1; no clear D. The CDR3 length is 14 residues. Trimming took 6 bases from V and 6 from J, leaving 15 bases between them. Germline loops: CDR1 LGHNT, CDR2 FRNRAP. This chain's CDR3 is CASGPSRKSNEQFF. CDR3 nucleotides: TGTGCTAGTGGCCCGTCGAGAAAAAGCAATGAGCAGTTCTTC. The full variable domain, in which reference TRBV12-5 and TRBJ2-1 provide the parts outside the CDR3, is DARVTQTPRHKVTEMGQEVTMRCQPILGHNTVFWYRQTMMQGLELLAYFRNRAPLDDSGMPKDRFSAEMPDATLATLKIQPSEPRDSAVYFCASGPSRKSNEQFFGPGTRLTVL.

This clone came up once. This chain links TRBV7-2 with TRBJ2-3; possibly TRBD2 for D (5 bases). This CDR3 comprises 13 residues. V lost 3 bases and J lost 6, with 10 bases in between. Germline V lookup: CDR1 SGHTA, CDR2 FQGNSA. CDR3 nucleotides: TGTGCCAGCAGCTTCGACGGGGTCGATACGCAGTATTTT. Protein: CASSFDGVDTQYF.

This chain uses TRBV3-1 (or the pseudogene TRBV3-2) with TRBJ1-1; D is undetermined. V was clipped by 1 base and J by 1 base, with 7 bases between them. This CDR3 contains 14 residues. The germline V gene has CDR1 LGHDT and CDR2 YNNKEL (reference sequence). The CDR3 here is CASSQATGNTEAFF. DNA for the CDR3: TGTGCCAGCAGCCAAGCGACGGGGAACACTGAAGCTTTCTTT.

This rearrangement joins TRBV27 to TRBJ2-1, with D perhaps matching TRBD2 (5 bases). The CDR3 contains 14 residues. The germline V gene encodes CDR1 MNHEY and CDR2 SMNVEV (reference sequence). V was cut by 3 bases and J by 7 bases, with 13 bases left in between. This CDR3 is CASSFRISVNEQFF. CDR3 coding DNA: TGTGCCAGCAGTTTCAGGATTAGCGTGAATGAGCAGTTCTTC.